Following are 24 T cell receptor beta chains from one sample sequenced in a study of identical twins. TCRdb re-derived calls from the 5' RACE reads in MiXCR, one entry per CDR3 protein. This sample yields around 530,000 distinct CDR3 sequences, of which nearly 15% are seen a single time; about 0.47% belongs to the top ten. These sequences were also reported in another study, on yellow fever vaccine responses in identical twins.

The sequencing sample was made of CD4+ T cells sorted from blood. Receptors originate from a woman between 18 and 29 years old in good health.

There are many counts of this clonotype. The CDR3 protein is CASSPLTGTAYGYTF. In DNA form, the CDR3 reads TGTGCCAGCAGTCCTTTAACCGGGACAGCATATGGCTACACCTTC. The chain is built from TRBV12-3 or TRBV12-4 and TRBJ1-2; 7 bases align to TRBD1. V shed 5 bases, J shed 5 bases, and the junction held 11 bases outside the gene matches. The CDR3 covers 15 residues.

V usage is TRBV20-1 and J usage is TRBJ2-1; D is tentatively TRBD1 or TRBD2 (5 bases each). This CDR3 contains 15 residues. V shed 0 bases and J shed 8 bases, with 17 bases lying between them. CDR1 and CDR2 (germline): DFQATT, SNEGSKA (reference sequence). This chain's CDR3 is CSARDPLSGLDEQFF. CDR3 coding DNA: TGCAGTGCTAGAGATCCACTCTCGGGGCTCGATGAGCAGTTCTTC.

This clonotype was recorded a few times. The genes are TRBV2 and TRBJ2-2; D perhaps matches TRBD2 (6 bases). Germline loops: CDR1 SNHLY, CDR2 FYNNEI. Trimming took 7 bases from V and 3 from J, leaving 9 bases between them. The CDR3 spans 13 residues. The CDR3 DNA reads TGTGCCAGCACCCGGGACTACACCGGGGAGCTGTTTTTT. This sequence encodes CASTRDYTGELFF.

The table lists this clonotype with a few counts. The CDR3 here is CSASLGRANSPLHF. The DNA of the CDR3 is TGCAGTGCTAGTTTGGGGAGGGCTAATTCACCCCTCCACTTT. V is TRBV20-1 and J is TRBJ1-6, with D uncertain. V gave up 3 bases and J gave up 6 bases, with 12 bases separating them. The CDR3 consists of 14 residues. Looked up from germline, CDR1 is DFQATT and CDR2 is SNEGSKA (reference sequence).

The chain carries TRBV24-1 and TRBJ2-5; 10 bases map to TRBD2. V shed 5 bases and J 5 bases; nucleotides not matched to a gene: 10. The CDR3 length is 16 residues. The germline V gene encodes CDR1 KGHDR and CDR2 SFDVKD. CDR3 in amino acids: CATSGVSSGRAETQYF. The CDR3 DNA sequence: TGTGCCACCAGTGGGGTATCCAGCGGGAGGGCCGAGACCCAGTACTTC.

The chain joins TRBV28 to TRBJ2-2; weak D call: TRBD1 (5 bases). This CDR3 is 14 amino acids long. The germline CDR1 and CDR2 sequences are MDHEN and SYDVKM. Trimming left V 1 base short and J 5 bases short, with 8 bases between. The CDR3 reads CASSLSRVTGELFF. CDR3 bases: TGTGCCAGCAGTTTATCCAGGGTAACCGGGGAGCTGTTTTTT.

The V call is TRBV15, the J call TRBJ2-5, with a possible D match to TRBD1 (5 bases). The CDR3 consists of 15 residues. Germline loops: CDR1 LNHNV, CDR2 YYDKDF (reference sequence). With 0 bases removed from V and 1 base from J, the gap between germline ends came to 9 bases. CDR3 region: CATSRDPTGQETQYF. In DNA form, the CDR3 reads TGTGCCACCAGCAGAGATCCCACAGGCCAAGAGACCCAGTACTTC.

This clonotype has just a few counts. The chain joins TRBV5-6 to TRBJ2-7; the D gene is possibly TRBD2 (6 bases). The CDR3 sequence is 13 residues long. V was pared by 3 bases and J by 9 bases, with 16 bases between. Looked up from germline, CDR1 is SGHDT and CDR2 is YYEEEE. The CDR3 loop is CASSWGPGAGQYV. The CDR3 DNA reads TGTGCCAGCAGCTGGGGACCGGGAGCTGGGCAGTACGTC.

The CDR3 spells CASSFLVWREGLDTDTQYF. CDR3 DNA sequence: TGCGCCAGCAGCTTTTTGGTCTGGCGGGAGGGCCTGGACACAGATACGCAGTATTTT. The genes are TRBV5-1 and TRBJ2-3; 9 nucleotides align to TRBD2. CDR1 is SGHRS, CDR2 YFSETQ, per germline. The junction had 15 bases not matched to a gene; V was cut back by 2 bases and J by 2 bases. The CDR3 loop spans 19 amino acids.

This clonotype was observed at least ten times. The chain employs TRBV12-3 or TRBV12-4 and TRBJ1-6, with 10 bases aligning to TRBD1. V lost 7 bases to trimming and J lost 7 bases; unmatched junction nucleotides: 7. The CDR3 consists of 15 residues. The CDR3 reads CASTLGQGRNSPLHF. The CDR3, as DNA: TGTGCCAGCACTTTGGGACAGGGGCGAAATTCACCCCTCCACTTT.

The chain joins TRBV2 to TRBJ2-1; D ambiguous. Trimming stripped 8 bases from V and 1 base from J, with 9 bases between. Germline loops: CDR1 SNHLY, CDR2 FYNNEI. There are 13 residues in the CDR3. CDR3 region: CASGAESYNEQFF. Here the CDR3 DNA reads TGTGCCAGCGGCGCGGAATCCTACAATGAGCAGTTCTTC.

Only a few counts were recorded for this clonotype. V usage is TRBV3-1 and J usage is TRBJ1-2; D not certain. The CDR3 is made up of 16 amino acids. The V end was cut by 4 bases, the J end by 8 bases, with 23 bases between. Germline V CDR1 and CDR2: LGHDT, YNNKEL (reference sequence). CDR3 amino acids: CASSPFGVTTYVGYTF. The CDR3 nucleotides are TGTGCCAGCAGCCCTTTCGGGGTCACAACCTATGTGGGCTACACCTTC.

This clonotype has a handful of counts. The chain carries TRBV20-1 and TRBJ2-5; 10 nucleotides align to TRBD2. With V trimmed by 4 bases and J by 5 bases, 7 bases remained unmatched. Germline CDR1 is DFQATT and CDR2 is SNEGSKA (reference sequence). The CDR3 has 14 amino acids. In nucleotides, the CDR3 is TGCAGTGCTATACCGAGCGGGGGGGCCGAGACCCAGTACTTC. Its protein is CSAIPSGGAETQYF.

This clonotype was counted at least ten times. The chain couples TRBV5-1 to TRBJ2-1, with D possibly TRBD1 on 6 matching bases. The V end was cut by 0 bases, the J end by 10 bases, with 11 bases between. Germline loops: CDR1 SGHRS, CDR2 YFSETQ. The CDR3 has 13 amino acids. The CDR3 protein is CASSLGQQGEQFF. The CDR3 nucleotides read TGCGCCAGCAGCTTGGGTCAACAGGGCGAGCAGTTCTTC. The complete variable domain, with remaining parts taken from reference TRBV5-1 and TRBJ2-1, reads KAGVTQTPRYLIKTRGQQVTLSCSPISGHRSVSWYQQTPGQGLQFLFEYFSETQRNKGNFPGRFSGRQFSNSRSEMNVSTLELGDSALYLCASSLGQQGEQFFGPGTRLTVL.

This clonotype has more than one count but fewer than ten. The chain is built from TRBV24-1 and TRBJ2-1, with 8 nucleotides matching TRBD1. The V gene end was trimmed by 6 bases and the J gene end by 4 bases; junction bases not matched to a gene: 7. Germline V gene lookup returns CDR1 KGHDR and CDR2 SFDVKD. CDR3 length: 15 residues. The CDR3 region has the DNA TGTGCCACCAGTAATGGACAGGGAAGGTACAATGAGCAGTTCTTC. It codes for CATSNGQGRYNEQFF.

This clonotype was seen only a few times. The chain joins TRBV28 to TRBJ1-2; tentatively, D is TRBD1 (6 bases). The V gene's germline CDR1 is MDHEN and CDR2 SYDVKM. This CDR3 has 17 residues. Deletions cut 1 base from V and 5 bases from J, with 20 bases between. CDR3 residues: CASSLSTPQGRRYGYTF. As DNA, the CDR3 is TGTGCCAGCAGTTTATCTACCCCCCAGGGGCGACGGTATGGCTACACCTTC.

The J gene is TRBJ1-1, the V gene TRBV12-3 or TRBV12-4; possibly TRBD1 for D (6 bases). The CDR3 covers 15 residues. The V end lost 5 bases, the J end lost 4 bases, and 17 bases lay between the germline ends. CDR3 coding DNA: TGTGCCAGCAGTATGGGGGGGGCCGGGTTCACTGAAGCTTTCTTT. It encodes CASSMGGAGFTEAFF.

V gene TRBV12-3 or TRBV12-4 combines with J gene TRBJ1-4; D possibly corresponds to TRBD1 (6 bases). The CDR3 extends over 15 amino acids. V lost 6 bases to trimming and J lost 8 bases, with 19 bases between them. The CDR3: CASRQPGHLSEKLFF. The CDR3 DNA is TGTGCCAGCAGACAACCGGGACACCTCTCGGAAAAACTGTTTTTT.

The V and J genes are TRBV9 and TRBJ2-7; D is possibly TRBD1 (5 bases). The CDR3 runs 14 residues. CDR1 is SGDLS, CDR2 YYNGEE, per germline. V dropped 4 bases and J dropped 7 bases, with 18 bases sitting between them. CDR3 region: CASSPHRLPREQYF. CDR3 coding DNA: TGTGCCAGCAGCCCCCACAGGCTACCACGGGAGCAGTACTTC.

This clonotype has only a few counts. The chain couples TRBV5-1 to TRBJ2-1; possible D gene TRBD1, 6 bases. V was shortened by 2 bases and J by 2 bases, with 17 bases between the two germline ends. The CDR3 has 17 amino acids. Germline CDR1 and CDR2: SGHRS and YFSETQ. The CDR3 is CASSLVSGATPYNEQFF. The CDR3 DNA is TGCGCCAGCAGCTTAGTGTCAGGGGCCACACCCTACAATGAGCAGTTCTTC.

The sample holds a few counts of this clonotype. The V and J genes are TRBV10-2 and TRBJ2-2, with D perhaps being TRBD1 or TRBD2 (5 bases each). The CDR3 extends over 15 amino acids. Trimming left V 0 bases short and J 6 bases short, with 11 bases between. CDR1 is WSHSY, CDR2 SAAADI, per germline. As DNA, the CDR3 is TGCGCCAGCAGTGAGTCGTGGTCGGGACCCGGGGAGCTGTTTTTT. Translation gives CASSESWSGPGELFF.

There are a few counts of this clonotype. The chain joins TRBV20-1 to TRBJ1-1; 7 nucleotides agree with TRBD1. The CDR3 length is 14 residues. V was clipped by 5 bases and J by 4 bases; unmatched bases: 10. The V gene's germline CDR1 is DFQATT and CDR2 SNEGSKA (reference sequence). The CDR3 sequence is CSALTAQGRTEAFF. In DNA form, the CDR3 reads TGCAGTGCTCTAACCGCACAGGGGCGCACTGAAGCTTTCTTT.

This chain joins TRBV11-2 and TRBJ2-5; 13 bases agree with TRBD2. This CDR3 spans 17 amino acids. V was pared by 0 bases and J by 4 bases, with 5 bases of the junction left unmatched. Germline V gives CDR1 SGHAT, CDR2 FQNNGV. CDR3 region: CASSLELAGGRRETQYF. The CDR3 DNA reads TGTGCCAGCAGCTTAGAACTAGCGGGGGGGCGGCGAGAGACCCAGTACTTC.

This clonotype was seen more than once but under ten times. This chain uses TRBV5-1 with TRBJ1-1, with D uncertain. Trimming removed 3 bases at V and 5 bases at J, with 11 bases between. The CDR3 is made up of 13 amino acids. Germline loops: CDR1 SGHRS, CDR2 YFSETQ. In DNA form, the CDR3 reads TGCGCCAGCAGCTCCCCGGGGAGTACTGAAGCTTTCTTT. This encodes CASSSPGSTEAFF.